Given below is one T cell receptor (beta chain) in context. The data belong to a study of blood T cell repertoires in COVID-19. Here immunoSEQ multiplex PCR was the method, and the copy in TCRdb shows in-frame clones only, minus some. The sample lists 55,000 to 75,000 clones; 70% to 85% were seen once. This CDR3 has 15 amino acids. V was cut by 3 bases and J by 0 bases, with 9 bases left in between. Germline CDR1 MNHEY, CDR2 SMNVEV (reference sequence). This chain links TRBV27 with TRBJ2-1; no clear D gene. Sequenced input: peripheral blood. This TCR was sampled from an elderly man with active COVID-19. CDR3 amino acids: CASSLTPSSYNEQFF. For the CDR3, the DNA is TGTGCCAGCAGTTTGACTCCGAGCTCCTACAATGAGCAGTTCTTC.